This T cell receptor beta chain came from a study of shared clonotypes between healthy human individuals. Findings of the study overall: Sampling involved blood alone; tissue repertoires likely differ. Unshared clonotypes carried lower generation probabilities than those common to all four donors. Shared across a few donors were around 5% of the naive CD4 clonotypes.

As for this clone: Its antigen is undetermined.

Germline V CDR1 and CDR2: GTSNPN, SVGIG (reference sequence). V dropped 0 bases and J dropped 1 base, with 10 bases sitting between them. This CDR3 has 15 residues. Authors' data handling: Filtering differed for immunoSEQ, which gave only junction sequences without quality scores. Some clones are missing from TCRdb's copy, which holds only in-frame ones; the method was immunoSEQ multiplex PCR. That table gives V, J and clone size, and the DNA gave D and trimming. The top ten hold about 0.39% of the sample, which has more than 2,000,000 clones, 85% to 95% seen once. V is TRBV30 and J is TRBJ1-5; tentatively, D is TRBD1 (6 bases). The clonotype was recovered from a man aged 18 to 30 in good health. Some clones in this sample may be carry-over from other donors' samples. The sequenced sample consisted of naive CD4+ T cells from PBMCs. Subset described: CD45RA+ positively selected. The CDR3 DNA follows: TGTGCCTGGAGTGTAGTAGGGGGAAGCAATCAGCCCCAGCATTTT. It codes for CAWSVVGGSNQPQHF.